What follows are 23 T cell receptor beta chains derived from one specimen sequenced in a study of blood T cells in healthy people across ages. For the second PCR, which ran for roughly 7 to 11 cycles, a sample-barcoded 5' primer and a J-beta primer mix were used. One entry per CDR3 protein, called by TCRdb with MiXCR from the 5' RACE reads. Of some 1.4 million distinct CDR3 sequences detected, 42% appear once; the ten largest clones hold 7% to 9.5%. Sequencing input: blood. The receptors here all came from a woman aged 18-35 years in good health.

This clonotype was observed a handful of times. This rearrangement joins TRBV4-2 to TRBJ2-6, with 15 bases identical to TRBD2. CDR1 LGHNA and CDR2 YNFKEQ come from the germline V gene. This CDR3 is 22 amino acids long. Trimming took 4 bases from V and 0 from J; bases not matched to a gene: 13. The CDR3 loop is CASSPRGLAGGLTISGANVLTF. Written as DNA, the CDR3 is TGTGCCAGCAGCCCGCGGGGACTAGCGGGGGGCCTTACAATCTCTGGGGCCAACGTCCTGACTTTC.

This clonotype was seen once. The rearrangement uses TRBV5-1 and TRBJ2-1; D gene unclear. Germline loops: CDR1 SGHRS, CDR2 YFSETQ. V shed 3 bases and J shed 3 bases, with 10 bases lying between them. The CDR3 spans 14 residues. The CDR3, as DNA: TGCGCCAGCAGCTCGCTCTCTTTCTACAATGAGCAGTTCTTC. Its translation is CASSSLSFYNEQFF.

The rearrangement links TRBV10-2 to TRBJ2-1, with 10 nucleotides matching TRBD2. Germline V CDR1 and CDR2: WSHSY, SAAADI. With V trimmed by 5 bases and J by 8 bases, 9 bases remained unmatched. This CDR3 has 15 residues. The CDR3, as DNA: TGCGCCAGCAGTCGGACTAGCGGCCAGGTGGATGAGCAGTTCTTC. It translates to CASSRTSGQVDEQFF.

This clonotype has a count of ten or more. J is TRBJ2-1 and V is TRBV7-2, with 7 bases fitting TRBD2. J gave up 7 bases and V 2 bases, and 8 bases lay outside the gene matches. The V gene's germline CDR1 is SGHTA and CDR2 FQGNSA. The CDR3 is 15 residues long. CDR3 nucleotides: TGTGCCAGCAGCTTATGGGCGGGAGTGGGGAATGAGCAGTTCTTC. Its protein product is CASSLWAGVGNEQFF.

The V gene is TRBV7-2, the J gene TRBJ1-1, with a weak D call TRBD1 (5 bases). The CDR3 is made up of 14 amino acids. V was cut by 5 bases and J by 0 bases, with 10 bases left in between. The germline gives CDR1 SGHTA, CDR2 FQGNSA. DNA for the CDR3: TGTGCCAGCAGCCCGACAGTTATGAACACTGAAGCTTTCTTT. This sequence encodes CASSPTVMNTEAFF.

This rearrangement joins TRBV7-2 to TRBJ1-4; D perhaps matches TRBD1 (6 bases). The CDR3 is 13 residues long. The germline V gene has CDR1 SGHTA and CDR2 FQGNSA. Between the trimmed V and J ends, which lost 5 bases and 8 bases, there was a span of 12 bases. The CDR3 loop is CASSPGAAEKLFF. The CDR3 coding sequence is TGTGCCAGCAGCCCAGGGGCGGCCGAAAAACTGTTTTTT.

CDR3 sequence: CASQREFRETQYF. In nucleotides, the CDR3 is TGTGCCAGCCAGCGGGAGTTTCGGGAGACCCAGTACTTC. The chain employs TRBV6-1 and TRBJ2-7; TRBD2 matches at 8 bases. The tail of the sequence fits TRBJ2-5 better, so the J call may be wrong. Germline V gene sequence: CDR1 MNHNS, CDR2 SASEGT. The CDR3 is made up of 13 amino acids.

V is TRBV15 and J is TRBJ2-7; D gene uncertain. CDR1 and CDR2 from the germline V gene are LNHNV and YYDKDF (reference sequence). The V gene lost 1 base and the J gene lost 5 bases, with 6 bases spanning the gap. This CDR3 has 12 residues. The DNA for the CDR3 is TGTGCCACCAGCAGAGTAGCTCACGAGCAGTACTTC. It translates to CATSRVAHEQYF.

The chain recombines TRBV7-2 with TRBJ1-5, with no clear D. The CDR3 contains 13 residues. With 2 bases removed from V and 6 bases from J, the gap between germline ends came to 8 bases. Germline V lookup: CDR1 SGHTA, CDR2 FQGNSA. As DNA, the CDR3 is TGTGCCAGCAGCTTATCGGACGGTCAGCCCCAGCATTTT. This sequence encodes CASSLSDGQPQHF.

This clonotype showed up just a few times. The chain recombines TRBV6-1 with TRBJ2-3; D may correspond to TRBD1 or TRBD2 (5 bases each). Looked up from germline, CDR1 is MNHNS and CDR2 is SASEGT. V was shortened by 11 bases and J by 0 bases, with 21 bases between the two germline ends. The CDR3 is 16 residues long. The CDR3 here is CAGKLGPRGSTDTQYF. The CDR3 coding sequence is TGTGCCGGCAAGTTGGGACCCAGAGGGAGCACAGATACGCAGTATTTT.

The chain links TRBV5-1 to TRBJ2-7; D might be TRBD2 (5 bases). Matching the DNA end better, TRBJ2-5 makes the J call doubtful. There are 15 residues in the CDR3. CDR1 is SGHRS and CDR2 is YFSETQ in the germline V gene. The CDR3 DNA follows: TGCGCCAGCAGCTTGTTCCCCGGACTCACAGAGACCCAGTACTTC. Amino acid sequence: CASSLFPGLTETQYF.

V gene TRBV20-1 combines with J gene TRBJ1-2, with D unresolved. Germline CDR1 DFQATT, CDR2 SNEGSKA (reference sequence). The CDR3 length is 12 residues. V lost 5 bases, J lost 2 bases, and 9 bases lay in between. The CDR3 loop reads CSAGVGNYGYTF. In nucleotides, the CDR3 is TGCAGTGCTGGGGTGGGAAACTATGGCTACACCTTC.

This clonotype was counted only a few times. V is TRBV20-1 and J is TRBJ2-7; D ambiguous. Between the trimmed V and J ends, which lost 4 bases and 0 bases, there was a span of 16 bases. Germline assignment: CDR1 DFQATT and CDR2 SNEGSKA (reference sequence). The CDR3 covers 15 residues. CDR3 DNA: TGCAGTGCTACCCCCCAGGCGCACTACTCCTACGAGCAGTACTTC. This translates into CSATPQAHYSYEQYF.

The V and J genes are TRBV2 and TRBJ1-4; D is possibly TRBD1 (6 bases). CDR3 size: 11 residues. Germline assignment: CDR1 SNHLY and CDR2 FYNNEI. V lost 8 bases and J lost 6, with 7 bases in between. CDR3 residues: CASWGHEKLFF. The DNA of the CDR3 is TGTGCCAGCTGGGGGCATGAAAAACTGTTTTTT.

Worth noting for this clonotype: The junction departs from the called germline gene at one end, perhaps through a read error. The rearrangement joins TRBV10-3 to TRBJ2-1, with 8 bases fitting TRBD2. CDR3 length: 17 residues. Germline V gives CDR1 ENHRY, CDR2 SYGVKD. CDR3 bases: TGTGCCATCACTCCCAGCGGGGGCCTGAACTCCTACAATGAGCGGTACTTC. Residues: CAITPSGGLNSYNERYF.

The table lists this clonotype with a few counts. The chain employs TRBV20-1 and TRBJ2-5, with D possibly matching TRBD2 (6 bases). Between the trimmed V and J ends, which lost 3 bases and 4 bases, there was a span of 12 bases. CDR3 length equals 13 residues. Germline CDR1 is DFQATT and CDR2 is SNEGSKA (reference sequence). Here the CDR3 DNA reads TGCAGTGCTAGGGGGACTGGCCGAGAGACCCAGTACTTC. Translation: CSARGTGRETQYF.

As for this clonotype: This could be a read error, since a much larger clone is one nucleotide away. V and J are TRBV4-1 and TRBJ2-4; 12 bases fit TRBD2. The DNA matches TRBJ2-7 better at its end, which makes the J call doubtful. This CDR3 is built from 15 residues. The germline CDR1 and CDR2 sequences are MGHRA and YSYEKL. The DNA for the CDR3 is TGCGTCAGCAGCCACGGACTAGCGGGATTGTACGAGCAGTACTTC. Translating gives CVSSHGLAGLYEQYF.

This clonotype was seen a few times. The CDR3 DNA follows: TGTGCCATCAGTCAGGGGCCTGATGGCTACACCTTC. This encodes CAISQGPDGYTF. The rearrangement joins TRBV10-3 to TRBJ1-2; possibly TRBD1 for D (6 bases). Germline CDR1 and CDR2: ENHRY and SYGVKD. The CDR3 sequence is 12 residues long. The V and J ends lost 5 bases and 6 bases respectively, with 10 bases between them.

This clonotype was found a few times. J is TRBJ1-2 and V is TRBV20-1; TRBD1 agrees at 8 bases. CDR3 length: 13 amino acids. J lost 8 bases, V lost 2 bases, and 7 bases had no gene match. Germline V CDR1 and CDR2: DFQATT, SNEGSKA (reference sequence). CDR3 DNA sequence: TGCAGTGCTAGAAACCAGGGGGCGCGGGGCTACACCTTC. As protein: CSARNQGARGYTF.

CDR3 region: CASSQDAQRVGHGYTF. The CDR3 coding sequence is TGTGCCAGCAGCCAAGACGCCCAAAGGGTCGGGCATGGCTACACCTTC. V is TRBV4-2 and J is TRBJ1-2; no firm D call. The CDR3 sequence is 16 residues long. Germline V CDR1 and CDR2: LGHNA, YNFKEQ. Trimming cost V 0 bases and J 6 bases, with 17 bases left between them.

As to this clonotype: An end of the junction does not agree with germline; a read error may underlie this. The chain links TRBV6-6 to TRBJ1-6, with D perhaps matching TRBD1 (5 bases). The CDR3 sequence is 13 residues long. CDR1 and CDR2 (germline): MNHNY, SVGAGI (reference sequence). The CDR3 region has the DNA TGTGCCGGCAGTACATTAGGGGATTCACCCCTCCACTTT. This gives the protein CAGSTLGDSPLHF.

This sequence joins TRBV27 and TRBJ2-4; 7 bases are a match to TRBD2. This CDR3 spans 16 amino acids. V lost 5 bases and J lost 1; bases outside the gene matches: 8. Germline CDR1 and CDR2: MNHEY and SMNVEV (reference sequence). In nucleotides, the CDR3 is TGTGCCAGCAGTCGTCTCTTTAGCGGGGCCAAAAACATTCAGTACTTC. This translates into CASSRLFSGAKNIQYF.

This clonotype was counted a single time. The gene calls are TRBV9 and TRBJ2-5; 13 bases map to TRBD2. The CDR3 extends over 16 amino acids. CDR1 SGDLS and CDR2 YYNGEE come from the germline V gene. V shed 4 bases, J shed 11 bases, and the junction held 14 bases outside the gene matches. CDR3 coding DNA: TGTGCCAGCAGCCGACGGACTAGCGGGGGTAGGAATGAGCAGTACTTC. Translating it yields CASSRRTSGGRNEQYF. Supplemented by reference TRBV9 and TRBJ2-5, the full variable domain reads DSGVTQTPKHLITATGQRVTLRCSPRSGDLSVYWYQQSLDQGLQFLIQYYNGEERAKGNILERFSAQQFPDLHSELNLSSLELGDSALYFCASSRRTSGGRNEQYFGPGTRLLVL.